Sequencing of this T cell receptor beta chain was carried out in a study of T cells in Graves' hyperthyroidism and ophthalmopathy. Study-wide points: Blood also held most thyroid clonotypes expanded beyond 0.001.

Patients were excluded for uncontrolled infection, other autoimmune disease, pregnancy or lactation. Diagnoses were made from clinical symptoms, serum measures (thyroxine and TRAb), thyroid ultrasound and orbital computed tomography. Template material for amplifying TCR beta CDR3 regions consisted of RNA transcripts. The TCR CDR3 was amplified in a first-round RT-PCR using the HTBI primer set. TCRdb called the multiplex PCR reads again in MiXCR, with one record for every CDR3 protein. The sample records 550,000 to 600,000 distinct CDR3 sequences, about half being singletons. This clonotype was observed many times. Its cognate antigen is unknown. CDR1 LNHDA and CDR2 SQIVND come from the germline V gene (reference sequence). V was trimmed by 6 bases and J by 1 base, leaving 13 bases between them. CDR3 length: 14 residues.

V is TRBV19 and J is TRBJ2-7; D ambiguous. The receptor was isolated from an adult woman with Graves' disease, either hyperthyroidism or ophthalmopathy (not recorded which). Sequences were obtained from peripheral blood or thyroid tissue (not recorded which). The CDR3, as DNA: TGTGCCAGTAGCCCGAGCCCCCGTTCCTACGAGCAGTACTTC. As protein: CASSPSPRSYEQYF.